There are a few counts of the clone carrying this TCR beta chain. V was trimmed by 5 bases and J by 4 bases, leaving 5 bases between them. Germline values: CDR1 LGHDT, CDR2 YNNKEL (reference sequence). The CDR3 length is 12 residues. TCRdb recomputed calls from the RT-PCR reads with MiXCR, one row per CDR3 protein. The sample records roughly 500,000 distinct CDR3 sequences, less than 25% being singletons. The record originates from a study of response to subunit inactivated influenza vaccine. These data are also associated with another study on T cells expressing NK-cell markers. That paper notes: UMI-tagged 5'RACE template switching yielded the TCR beta cDNA.

Sequenced material: CD4+ T cells sorted from PBMCs, taken 11 to 12 days after vaccination. The TCR sequence derives from a man in his fifties who received an inactivated influenza vaccine. The chain recombines TRBV3-1 with TRBJ2-2; D is unresolved. CDR3 in DNA: TGTGCCAGCAGCGCAGGCACCGGGGAGCTGTTTTTT. Translating gives CASSAGTGELFF. The full variable domain, in which reference TRBV3-1 and TRBJ2-2 provide the parts outside the CDR3, is DTAVSQTPKYLVTQMGNDKSIKCEQNLGHDTMYWYKQDSKKFLKIMFSYNNKELIINETVPNRFSPKSPDKAHLNLHINSLELGDSAVYFCASSAGTGELFFGEGSRLTVL.